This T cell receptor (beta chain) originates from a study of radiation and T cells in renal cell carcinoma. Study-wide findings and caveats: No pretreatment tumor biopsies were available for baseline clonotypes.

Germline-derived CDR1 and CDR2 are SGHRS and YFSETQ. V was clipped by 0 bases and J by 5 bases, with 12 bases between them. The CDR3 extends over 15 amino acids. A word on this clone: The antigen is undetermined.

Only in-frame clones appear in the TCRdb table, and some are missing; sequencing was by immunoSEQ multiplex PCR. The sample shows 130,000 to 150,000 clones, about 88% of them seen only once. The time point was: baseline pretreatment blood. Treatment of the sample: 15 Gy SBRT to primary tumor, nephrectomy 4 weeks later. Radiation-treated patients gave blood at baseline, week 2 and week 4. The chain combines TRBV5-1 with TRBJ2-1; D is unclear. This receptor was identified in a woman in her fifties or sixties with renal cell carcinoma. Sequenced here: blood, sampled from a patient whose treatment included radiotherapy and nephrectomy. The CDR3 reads CASSLERVSNNEQFF. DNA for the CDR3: TGCGCCAGCAGCTTGGAGCGTGTGAGTAACAATGAGCAGTTCTTC.